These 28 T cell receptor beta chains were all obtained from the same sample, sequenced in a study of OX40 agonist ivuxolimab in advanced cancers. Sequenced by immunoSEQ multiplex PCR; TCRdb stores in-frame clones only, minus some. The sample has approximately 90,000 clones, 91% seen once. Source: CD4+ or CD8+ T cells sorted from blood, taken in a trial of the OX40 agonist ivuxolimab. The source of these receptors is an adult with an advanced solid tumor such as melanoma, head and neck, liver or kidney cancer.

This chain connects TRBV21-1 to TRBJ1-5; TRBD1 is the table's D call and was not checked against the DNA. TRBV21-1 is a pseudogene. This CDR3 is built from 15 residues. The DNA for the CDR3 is TGTGCCAGCAGCAAAGCACCTACAGATTATCAGCCCCAGCATTTT. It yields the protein CASSKAPTDYQPQHF.

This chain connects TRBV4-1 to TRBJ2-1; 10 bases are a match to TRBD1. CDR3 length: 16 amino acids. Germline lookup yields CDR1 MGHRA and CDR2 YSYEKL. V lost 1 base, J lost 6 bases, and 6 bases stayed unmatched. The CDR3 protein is CASSQAGQGGGNEQFF. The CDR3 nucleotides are TGCGCCAGCAGCCAAGCCGGACAGGGGGGCGGCAATGAGCAGTTCTTC.

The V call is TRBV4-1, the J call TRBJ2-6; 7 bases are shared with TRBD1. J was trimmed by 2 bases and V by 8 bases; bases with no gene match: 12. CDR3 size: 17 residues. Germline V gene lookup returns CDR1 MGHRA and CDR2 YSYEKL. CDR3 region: CASYGQVVRAGANVLTF. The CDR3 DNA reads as TGCGCCAGCTACGGACAGGTTGTAAGGGCTGGGGCCAACGTCCTGACTTTC.

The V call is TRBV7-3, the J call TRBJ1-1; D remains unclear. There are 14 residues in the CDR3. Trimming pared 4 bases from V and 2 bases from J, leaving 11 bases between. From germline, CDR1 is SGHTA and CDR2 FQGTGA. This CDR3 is CASSSTPSNTEAFF. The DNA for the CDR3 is TGTGCCAGCAGCTCGACGCCTTCAAACACTGAAGCTTTCTTT.

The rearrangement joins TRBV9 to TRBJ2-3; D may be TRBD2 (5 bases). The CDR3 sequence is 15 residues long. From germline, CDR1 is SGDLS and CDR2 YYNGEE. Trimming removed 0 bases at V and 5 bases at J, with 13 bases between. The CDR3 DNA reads TGTGCCAGCAGCGTAGTCGTGGGAGTAAGAGATACGCAGTATTTT. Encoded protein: CASSVVVGVRDTQYF.

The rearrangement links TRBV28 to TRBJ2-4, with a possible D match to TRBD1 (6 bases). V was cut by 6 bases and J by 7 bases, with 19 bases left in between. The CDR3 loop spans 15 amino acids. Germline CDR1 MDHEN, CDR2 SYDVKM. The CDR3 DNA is TGTGCCAGCAGCTCACCAACAGGGAACGGGAACATTCAGTACTTC. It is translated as CASSSPTGNGNIQYF.

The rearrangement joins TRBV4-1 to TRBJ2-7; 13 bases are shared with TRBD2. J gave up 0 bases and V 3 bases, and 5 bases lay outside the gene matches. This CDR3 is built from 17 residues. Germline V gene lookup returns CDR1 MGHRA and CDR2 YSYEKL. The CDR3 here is CASSQGLAGLSSYEQYF. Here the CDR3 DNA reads TGCGCCAGCAGCCAGGGACTAGCGGGACTCAGCTCCTACGAGCAGTACTTC.

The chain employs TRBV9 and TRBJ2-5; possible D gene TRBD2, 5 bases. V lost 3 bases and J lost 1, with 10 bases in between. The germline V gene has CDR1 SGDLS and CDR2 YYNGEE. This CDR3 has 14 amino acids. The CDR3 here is CASSASGLQETQYF. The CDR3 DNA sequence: TGTGCCAGCAGCGCAAGCGGCCTCCAAGAGACCCAGTACTTC.

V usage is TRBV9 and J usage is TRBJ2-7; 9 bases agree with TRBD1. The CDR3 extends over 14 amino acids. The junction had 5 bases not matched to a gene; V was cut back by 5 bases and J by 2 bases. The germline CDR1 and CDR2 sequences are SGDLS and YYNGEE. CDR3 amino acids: CASSLRDRAYEQYF. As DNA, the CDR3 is TGTGCCAGCAGTCTCCGGGACAGGGCCTACGAGCAGTACTTC.

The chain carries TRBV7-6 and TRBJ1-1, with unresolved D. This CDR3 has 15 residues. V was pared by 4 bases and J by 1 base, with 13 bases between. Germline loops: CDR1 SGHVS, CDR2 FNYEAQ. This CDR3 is CASSSLSRWNTEAFF. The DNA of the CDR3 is TGTGCCAGCAGCTCATTGAGCCGGTGGAACACTGAAGCTTTCTTT.

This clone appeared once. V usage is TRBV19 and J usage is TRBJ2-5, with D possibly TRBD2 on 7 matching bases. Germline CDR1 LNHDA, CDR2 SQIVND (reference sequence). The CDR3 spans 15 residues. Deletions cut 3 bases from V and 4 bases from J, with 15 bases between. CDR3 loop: CASSMINREGETQYF. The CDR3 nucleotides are TGTGCCAGTAGTATGATAAACAGGGAGGGAGAGACCCAGTACTTC.

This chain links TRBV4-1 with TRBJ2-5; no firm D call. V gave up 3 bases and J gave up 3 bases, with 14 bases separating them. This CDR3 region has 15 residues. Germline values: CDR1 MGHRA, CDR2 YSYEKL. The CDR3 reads CASSQVEGREETQYF. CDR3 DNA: TGCGCCAGCAGCCAGGTTGAAGGCCGAGAAGAGACCCAGTACTTC.

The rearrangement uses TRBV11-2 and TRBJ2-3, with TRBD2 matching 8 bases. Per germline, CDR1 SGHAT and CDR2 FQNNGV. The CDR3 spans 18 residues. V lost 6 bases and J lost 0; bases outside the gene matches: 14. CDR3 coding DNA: TGTGCCAGCAGTCCTACCCTCCTGGCGGGAGGCAGCACAGATACGCAGTATTTT. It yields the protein CASSPTLLAGGSTDTQYF.

For the CDR3, the DNA is TGCAGCGTTGAAATCTTTGGCCTAGCGGGATATCCACAAGAGACCCAGTACTTC. Translating gives CSVEIFGLAGYPQETQYF. The chain recombines TRBV29-1 with TRBJ2-5; 9 nucleotides line up with TRBD2. Germline V gene data show CDR1 as SQVTM and CDR2 as ANQGSEA. The CDR3 consists of 18 residues. V dropped 2 bases and J dropped 2; count of bases not matched to a gene: 15.

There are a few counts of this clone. The CDR3 DNA reads as TGTGCCAGCAGCTCCCCTCAGTTGGTTGAGCAGTACTTC. It codes for CASSSPQLVEQYF. The rearrangement links TRBV11-2 to TRBJ2-7; D remains ambiguous. V lost 4 bases, J lost 7 bases, and 14 bases lay in between. Germline V lookup: CDR1 SGHAT, CDR2 FQNNGV. This CDR3 comprises 13 residues.

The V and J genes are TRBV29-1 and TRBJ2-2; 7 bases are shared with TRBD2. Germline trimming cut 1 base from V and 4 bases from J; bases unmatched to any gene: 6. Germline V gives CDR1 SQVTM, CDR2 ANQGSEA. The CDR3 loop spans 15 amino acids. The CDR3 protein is CSVEGRESGTGELFF. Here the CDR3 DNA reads TGCAGCGTTGAAGGGCGGGAGTCGGGCACCGGGGAGCTGTTTTTT.

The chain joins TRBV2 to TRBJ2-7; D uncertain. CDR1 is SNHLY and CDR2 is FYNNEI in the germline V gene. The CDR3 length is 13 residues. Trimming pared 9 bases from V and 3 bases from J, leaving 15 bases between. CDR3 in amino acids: CASLPPSLYEQYF. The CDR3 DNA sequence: TGTGCCAGTCTACCTCCCTCACTCTACGAGCAGTACTTC.

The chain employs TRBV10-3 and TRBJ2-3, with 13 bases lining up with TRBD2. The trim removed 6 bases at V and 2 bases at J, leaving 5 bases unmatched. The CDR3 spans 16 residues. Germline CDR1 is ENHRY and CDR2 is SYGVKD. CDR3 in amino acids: CAISRGTSGDTDTQYF. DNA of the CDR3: TGTGCCATCAGCCGAGGGACTAGCGGGGACACAGATACGCAGTATTTT.

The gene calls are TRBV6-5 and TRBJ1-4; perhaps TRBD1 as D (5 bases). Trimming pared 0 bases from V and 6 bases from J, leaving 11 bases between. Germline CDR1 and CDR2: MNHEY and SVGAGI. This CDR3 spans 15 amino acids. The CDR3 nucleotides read TGTGCCAGCAGTTACTCGGGGCAGCCGGATGAAAAACTGTTTTTT. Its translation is CASSYSGQPDEKLFF.

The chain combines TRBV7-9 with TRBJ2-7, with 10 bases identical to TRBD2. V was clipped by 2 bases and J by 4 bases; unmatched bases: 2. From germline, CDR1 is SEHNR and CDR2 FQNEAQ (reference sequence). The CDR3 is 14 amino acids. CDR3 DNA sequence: TGTGCCAGCAGCTTAACTAGCGGGGCTTACGAGCAGTACTTC. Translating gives CASSLTSGAYEQYF.

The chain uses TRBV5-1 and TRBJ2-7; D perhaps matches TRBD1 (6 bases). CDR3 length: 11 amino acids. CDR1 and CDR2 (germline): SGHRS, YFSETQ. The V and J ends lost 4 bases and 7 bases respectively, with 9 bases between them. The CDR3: CASSTGQEQYF. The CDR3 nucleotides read TGCGCCAGCAGCACGGGACAAGAGCAGTACTTC.

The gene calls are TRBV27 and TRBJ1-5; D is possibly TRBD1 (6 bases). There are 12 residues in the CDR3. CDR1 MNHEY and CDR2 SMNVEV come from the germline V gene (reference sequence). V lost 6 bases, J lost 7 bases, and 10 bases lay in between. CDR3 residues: CASSRGGQPQHF. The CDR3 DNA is TGTGCCAGCAGCAGGGGCGGGCAGCCCCAGCATTTT.

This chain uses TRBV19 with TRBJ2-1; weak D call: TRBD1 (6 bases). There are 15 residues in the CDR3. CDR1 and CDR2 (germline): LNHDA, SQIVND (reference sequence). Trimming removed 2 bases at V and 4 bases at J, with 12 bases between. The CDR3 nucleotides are TGTGCCAGTAGTATAACCATCACAGGGTACAATGAGCAGTTCTTC. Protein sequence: CASSITITGYNEQFF.

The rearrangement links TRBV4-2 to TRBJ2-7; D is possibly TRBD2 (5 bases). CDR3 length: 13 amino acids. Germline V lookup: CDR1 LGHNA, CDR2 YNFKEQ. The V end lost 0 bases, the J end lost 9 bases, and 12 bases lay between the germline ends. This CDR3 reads CASSQDRGRGQYF. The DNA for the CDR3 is TGTGCCAGCAGCCAAGATAGAGGGAGAGGGCAGTACTTC.

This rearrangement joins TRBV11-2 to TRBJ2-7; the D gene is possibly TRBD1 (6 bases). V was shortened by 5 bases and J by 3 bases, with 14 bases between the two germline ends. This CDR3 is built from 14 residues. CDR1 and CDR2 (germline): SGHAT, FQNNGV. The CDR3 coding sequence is TGTGCCAGCAGCCCCACAGGGTATTTCTACGAGCAGTACTTC. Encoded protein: CASSPTGYFYEQYF.

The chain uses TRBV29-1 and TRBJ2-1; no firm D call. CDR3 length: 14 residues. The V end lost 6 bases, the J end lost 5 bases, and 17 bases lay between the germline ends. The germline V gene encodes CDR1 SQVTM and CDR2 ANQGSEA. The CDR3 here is CSVRGDTSDNEQFF. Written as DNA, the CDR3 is TGCAGCGTCCGAGGCGATACGTCGGACAATGAGCAGTTCTTC.

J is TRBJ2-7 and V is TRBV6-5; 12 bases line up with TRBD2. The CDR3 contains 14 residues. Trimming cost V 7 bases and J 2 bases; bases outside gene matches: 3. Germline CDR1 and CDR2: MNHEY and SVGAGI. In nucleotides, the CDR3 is TGTGCCAGCAAAGGACTAGCGGGGACCTACGAGCAGTACTTC. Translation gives CASKGLAGTYEQYF.

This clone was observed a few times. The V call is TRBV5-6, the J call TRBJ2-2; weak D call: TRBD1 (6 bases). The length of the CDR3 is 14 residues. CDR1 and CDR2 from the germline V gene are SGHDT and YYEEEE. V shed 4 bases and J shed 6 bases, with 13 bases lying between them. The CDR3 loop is CASSLQGRAGELFF. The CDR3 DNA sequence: TGTGCCAGCAGCCTACAGGGTAGGGCCGGGGAGCTGTTTTTT.